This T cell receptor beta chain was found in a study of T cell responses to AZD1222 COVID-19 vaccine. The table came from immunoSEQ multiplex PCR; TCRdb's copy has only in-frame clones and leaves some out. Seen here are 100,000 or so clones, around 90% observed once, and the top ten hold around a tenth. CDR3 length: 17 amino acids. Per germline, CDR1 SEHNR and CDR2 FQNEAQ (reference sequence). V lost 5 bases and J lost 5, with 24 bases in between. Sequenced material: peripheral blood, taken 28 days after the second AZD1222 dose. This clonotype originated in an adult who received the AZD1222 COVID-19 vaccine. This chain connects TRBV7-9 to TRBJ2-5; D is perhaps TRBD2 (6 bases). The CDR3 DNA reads TGTGCCAGCAGCCAACGGGGGTCAACAAAAACGGGGGAGACCCAGTACTTC. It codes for CASSQRGSTKTGETQYF.